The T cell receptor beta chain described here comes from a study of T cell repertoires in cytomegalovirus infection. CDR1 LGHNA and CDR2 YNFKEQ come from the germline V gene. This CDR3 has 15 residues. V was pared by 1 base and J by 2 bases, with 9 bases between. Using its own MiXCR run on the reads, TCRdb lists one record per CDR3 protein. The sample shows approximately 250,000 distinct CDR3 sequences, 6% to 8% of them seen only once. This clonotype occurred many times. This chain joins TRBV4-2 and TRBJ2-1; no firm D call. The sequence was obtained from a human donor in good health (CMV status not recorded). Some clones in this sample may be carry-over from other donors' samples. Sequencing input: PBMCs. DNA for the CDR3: TGTGCCAGCAGCCAAGTCAGAGCACCCTACAATGAGCAGTTCTTC. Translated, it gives CASSQVRAPYNEQFF.